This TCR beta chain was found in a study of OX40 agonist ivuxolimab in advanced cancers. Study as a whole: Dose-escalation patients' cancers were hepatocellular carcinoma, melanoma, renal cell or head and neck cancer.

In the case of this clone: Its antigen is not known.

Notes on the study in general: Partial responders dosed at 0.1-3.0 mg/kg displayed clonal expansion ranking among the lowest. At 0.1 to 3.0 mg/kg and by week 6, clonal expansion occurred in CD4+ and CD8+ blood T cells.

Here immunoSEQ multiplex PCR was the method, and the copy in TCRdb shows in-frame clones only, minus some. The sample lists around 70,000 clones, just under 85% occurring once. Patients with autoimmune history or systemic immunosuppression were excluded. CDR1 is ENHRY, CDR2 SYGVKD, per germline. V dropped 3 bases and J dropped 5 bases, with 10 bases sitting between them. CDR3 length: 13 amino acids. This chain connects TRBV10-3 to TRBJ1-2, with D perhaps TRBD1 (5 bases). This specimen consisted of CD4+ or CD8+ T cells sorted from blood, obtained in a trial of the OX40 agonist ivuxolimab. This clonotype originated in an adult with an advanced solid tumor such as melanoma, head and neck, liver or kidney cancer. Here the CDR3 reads CAISETRQYGYTF. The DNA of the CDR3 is TGTGCCATCAGTGAAACCCGACAGTATGGCTACACCTTC.